This T cell receptor (beta chain) was observed in a study of T cells in Graves' hyperthyroidism and ophthalmopathy. The CDR3 is 16 amino acids. Losses at the gene ends were 0 bases for V and 7 bases for J; bases not matched to a gene: 4. Germline CDR1 KGHSH, CDR2 LQKENI. This clonotype was seen a handful of times. The antigen is undetermined. Findings and limits, study-wide: A median about 6 months before onset, the model predicted ophthalmopathy.

The investigators amplified TCR beta CDR3 regions from RNA transcripts. HTBI primers were the set used in a first-round RT-PCR of the TCR CDR3. One entry per CDR3 protein results from TCRdb running MiXCR on the multiplex PCR reads. The sample comprises approximately 210,000 distinct CDR3 sequences, 15% to 20% of which are singletons, and roughly 53% rests with the top ten. This rearrangement joins TRBV18 to TRBJ2-1, with TRBD2 identical over 12 bases. Specimen: blood. The source is a man aged 50 to 60 with Graves' hyperthyroidism. The CDR3 reads CASSPPTSGSRNEQFF. The CDR3 DNA sequence: TGTGCCAGCTCACCACCGACTAGCGGGAGTCGGAATGAGCAGTTCTTC.